A single TCR beta chain is shown here with its context. This clone has just a few counts. Its antigen has not been determined. Base qualities are not provided; no much larger clone lies one nucleotide away. Other DNA sequences in this sample translate to the same CDR3. This sample was taken from a study of T cell responses to AZD1222 COVID-19 vaccine (dated by TCRdb to about 2021). With regard to the full study: AZD1222 recipients with second doses at about 4 weeks or about 12 weeks were pooled, because spike-specific TCR depth and breadth did not differ between schedules. A total of 230 to 250 trial participants underwent TCR sequencing, of whom 200 to 220 received two doses of AZD1222 and some 26 received two doses of the MenACWY control vaccine. Trial participants were enrolled into age subgroups of 18-55, 56-69 and 70-plus years, which contained around 150, 29 and 61 TCR-sequenced participants, respectively. Broader findings and caveats from the paper: Spike-specific TCR breadth and depth rose significantly after two AZD1222 doses compared with day 0 and with MenACWY recipients. In the small 56-69-year group, the increase in depth fell short of significance, most likely because of low power. Participants were mostly white British and included more females than males, and it was suggested by the authors that clonal diversity may have been underestimated. Because no day 14 peak-response samples were available, repertoires were characterized only after the peak T cell response. Reportedly, almost half of the unique spike-specific TCRs recognized epitopes lying outside the regions that are mutated in the B.1.351 and B.1.1.7 variants. Vaccine-associated CD4 TCRs spanned the whole spike protein, with dominant responses in regions 160-218 and 743-854. Conclusions about previously exposed vaccinees are limited, since just a handful of AZD1222 recipients were seropositive for SARS-CoV-2 at baseline.

The time point label corresponds to: baseline before first vaccination. Samples from vaccinated people were obtained from the UK trials COV001 and COV002, which included a single-blind randomized controlled phase 2/3 trial of AZD1222 (ChAdOx1 nCoV-19) in healthy adults. For TCRbeta chain sequencing, PBMC samples from trial participants were taken at day 0 and at day 28 after the second dose. Taken from cysteine to phenylalanine, the CDR3 has 15 residues. Left in the record is the CDR3 DNA by itself, 45 bases read in frame from the first base. For CDR1 and CDR2, the germline V gene (reference sequence) lists LGHDT and YNNKEL. Trimming takes 2 bases off V and 4 bases off J; junction bases not matched to a gene: 7. The CDR3 regions of human TCRbeta chains were subjected to immunosequencing. The authors' analysis ran thus. Repertoire TCRs were checked for matches against a reference library of SARS-CoV-2-specific TCRs that had been generated using the MIRA antigen-specificity platform. Breadth was defined as the fraction of unique TCRs that were SARS-CoV-2-associated, and depth was defined as the fraction of total T cells that were SARS-CoV-2-associated. Using the MIRA data, each spike-specific TCR was assigned both to the spike region to which the TCR was reactive and to a CD4 or CD8 class. Log10-transformed breadth and depth values were compared by one-way ANOVA with Sidak's multiple comparisons tests. TCRdb limited this immuneACCESS table to in-frame rearrangements with V and J called. A share of clones is missing; checked studies link under half to unresolved V genes, and the rest is unexplained. D and trimming were read from the DNA, whereas the V and J calls and clone size are those reported in that table. The sample has around 150,000 clones on record, roughly 92% of them singletons. About 1.3% of the sample is held by the ten biggest clonotypes.

Recombination joined TRBV3-1 (or the pseudogene TRBV3-2) with TRBJ1-1; 7 bases in the middle match TRBD1. The source was peripheral blood, collected on day 0 of AZD1222 vaccination. The sequence derives from an adult in good health. The CDR3 reads as follows: CASSQLRGLGTEAFF. The DNA sequence is as follows: TGTGCCAGCAGCCAATTAAGGGGGCTGGGCACTGAAGCTTTCTTT.